These T cell receptor beta chains were read from a single sample in a study of molecular identifiers for immune sequencing clone quantification. TCRdb independently ran MiXCR on the PCR reads; one entry per CDR3 protein. Here the sample spans 40,000 to 65,000 distinct CDR3 sequences, approximately 40% being singletons. The sequencing sample was made of naive CD8+ T cells from blood, with Jurkat cell RNA spiked in. The receptors shown here come from a human donor in good health. Some libraries in this study had Jurkat cell RNA spiked in. Both conserved end residues are part of each CDR3. A D gene is named only where the DNA matches it firmly. Clone size is shown for a subset of rows, as once, few, many or a class of expanded clone.

clone_size	d_call	v_call	j_call	cdr3_nt	cdr3_aa
medium-sized	NA	TRBV9	TRBJ2-5	TGTGCCAGCAGCGCCGGTGGGGGTGCAGAGACCCAGTACTTC	CASSAGGGAETQYF
NA	TRBD1	TRBV9	TRBJ2-6	TGTGCCAGCAACGGATACGGACAGGGTGTTTCTGGGGCCAACGTCCCGACTTTC	CASNGYGQGVSGANVPTF
few	TRBD2	TRBV28	TRBJ2-3	TGTGCCAGCAGCCAAACTAGCGGACCCACAGATACGCAGTATTTT	CASSQTSGPTDTQYF
many	NA	TRBV28	TRBJ2-7	TGTGCCAGCAGTTACTTTAACGAGCAGTACTTC	CASSYFNEQYF
few	NA	TRBV27	TRBJ2-4	TGTGCCAGCAGTTTATATGGGGCAGGGGGCGGGGGTATGGCCAAAAACATTCAGTACTTC	CASSLYGAGGGGMAKNIQYF
NA	TRBD1	TRBV5-4	TRBJ2-7	TGTGCCAGCAGCGTGGGACAGGGTTCCTACGAGCAGTACTTC	CASSVGQGSYEQYF
many	NA	TRBV6-5	TRBJ1-4	TGTGCCAGCAGTATCAGGGCATCTGATGAAAAACTGTTTTTT	CASSIRASDEKLFF
NA	NA	TRBV9	TRBJ2-1	TGTGCCAGCAGCGTAGGAGGACGGAACAATGAGCAGTTCTTC	CASSVGGRNNEQFF
few	TRBD2	TRBV7-9	TRBJ2-1	TGTGCCAGCAGTGGGACTAGCGGCTACAATGAGCAGTTCTTC	CASSGTSGYNEQFF
NA	NA	TRBV6-2/TRBV6-3	TRBJ2-5	TGTGCCTGCAGACCACAGGGACCCCAAGAGACCCAGTACTTC	CACRPQGPQETQYF
many	TRBD2	TRBV28	TRBJ2-7	TGTGCCAGCAGTTTACCCCTAGCGGGAGGGTCCTACGAGCAGTACTTC	CASSLPLAGGSYEQYF
NA	NA	TRBV4-1	TRBJ2-5	TGCGCCAGCAGCCAAGTAAAGGGACAAGAGACCCAGTACTTC	CASSQVKGQETQYF
few	NA	TRBV15	TRBJ2-4	TGTGCCACCAGCAGAGACCCCCTACGCCTAGCCAAAAACATTCAGTACTTC	CATSRDPLRLAKNIQYF
NA	NA	TRBV20-1	TRBJ1-2	TGCAGTGCTAGGTTACGCAGGTCGCTTAACTATGGCTACACCTTC	CSARLRRSLNYGYTF
few	NA	TRBV11-2	TRBJ2-7	TGTGCCAGCAGCCCCCCAGGACAGCTCTACGAGCAGTACTTC	CASSPPGQLYEQYF
few	NA	TRBV24-1	TRBJ2-3	TGTGCCACCAGTGATTTGACAGTCACAGATACGCAGTATTTT	CATSDLTVTDTQYF